A single T cell receptor beta chain is shown here with its context. In its sample, this clone was seen a few times. It lacks a known antigen. Base qualities are not at hand, and no much larger clone is one base apart. This sample was taken from a study of blood T cell repertoires in COVID-19 (dated by TCRdb to 2020 to 2022). For context, the study as a whole: Samples from collaborators originated in the United States, Italy and Spain and spanned both the acute and convalescent phases of COVID-19. The prospective study material was composed of cDNA or gDNA derived from T cells, B-cell-depleted T cells, or PBMCs. The samples were drawn from the first 160 participants of the ongoing ImmuneRACE study and from roughly 1,300 subjects provided by 6 global collaborators. The sample metadata nearly always contained a de-identified subject ID, COVID-19 status, age in years and sex. Where available, HLA class I and class II types were obtained from metadata supplied by the sample provider rather than from assay-based typing. The dataset comprised deeply sampled blood TCRbeta repertoires from subjects exposed to, actively infected with, or recovered from COVID-19. The repertoires were released in a freely available public database meant as a resource for research on the immune response to SARS-CoV-2. What the authors observed across the whole study: How much clinical and demographic metadata was included differed by source and by participant, and the metadata was provided uncurated.

One collaborating source in Seattle enrolled patients while the patients were actively infected and followed the patients over time throughout the course of disease. Whole blood was collected in K2EDTA tubes by collaborating institutions according to the institutions' own protocols. For TCRbeta analysis, collaborator samples were shipped as frozen whole blood, as isolated PBMCs, or as DNA extracted from either sample type. V loses 0 bases of germline sequence and J loses 3 bases, and the interval between the two ends is 9 bases. Including cysteine and phenylalanine, the CDR3 has 14 amino acids. Of all the DNA, just the CDR3 is kept, 42 bases in frame from base 1. Via the germline V gene, CDR1 is SGHTA and CDR2 FQGNSA. The immunoSEQ Assay, a bias-controlled multiplex PCR, was used to amplify TCRbeta CDR3 regions from genomic DNA. Turning to the authors' computational methods: The number of nucleated cells in each sample was estimated from the amplification of reference gene primers within the assay. Sequence reads were collapsed and filtered to measure the absolute abundance of every unique TCRbeta CDR3 rearrangement. Productive Simpson clonality was computed per sample as the square root of Simpson's diversity index over productive rearrangements. Entries here come from immuneACCESS through TCRdb and include only in-frame sequences with V and J called. Some clones fail to appear in such tables; in the studies checked, an unresolved V gene covers under half of the shortfall, and the cause of the remainder is unknown. D and trimming come from the DNA, and the V and J calls and clone size come from that table. The sample records 85,000 to 120,000 clones, around 80% of which are singletons. Jointly, the top ten make up around 6.2% of the sample.

Sequencing was carried out using peripheral blood. The origin of this receptor is an older man with COVID-19, enrolled during active disease. The sequence is built from TRBV7-2 and TRBJ2-7; too little of a D gene remains to name it. The DNA sequence is as follows: TGTGCCAGCAGCTTAGCGAAACTGAACTACGAGCAGTACTTC. Translated, it reads CASSLAKLNYEQYF.